This T cell receptor (beta chain) appears in the sequencing data of a study of identical twins. Study results and caveats: Cord blood beta clonotypes present at high abundance carried fewer insertions; no such pattern appeared in memory repertoires.

This clonotype has a count of ten or more. The antigen is undetermined. Via MiXCR, TCRdb re-called the 5' RACE reads, giving one row per CDR3 protein. The sample has about 250,000 distinct CDR3 sequences, over 12% seen once. The CDR3 loop spans 14 amino acids. Germline loops: CDR1 SGHRS, CDR2 YFSETQ. The V end lost 4 bases, the J end lost 4 bases, and 14 bases lay between the germline ends. The rearrangement links TRBV5-1 to TRBJ1-1, with D hard to call. The receptor's source is a woman younger than 35 in good health. The source material was memory (CD45RO+) T cells sorted from blood. This chain's CDR3 is CASSPLGRGTEAFF. The DNA of the CDR3 is TGCGCCAGCAGCCCCTTAGGCCGGGGCACTGAAGCTTTCTTT.